Listed below are T cell receptor beta chains from one sample, sequenced in a study of cytomegalovirus exposure and HLA in healthy donors. TCRdb's copy holds only in-frame clones and misses some; the assay was immunoSEQ multiplex PCR. The sample lists about 120,000 clones, more than 60% seen once, with approximately 9.1% in the top ten. The material sequenced was PBMCs. The source is a man between 35 and 55 years old in good health and CMV-seropositive. Each CDR3 is given with its conserved first and last residue. A D gene is named only where the DNA matches it firmly. Not every row has a clone size; where given, it reads once, few, many or a size class.

TRBD2	TRBV19	TRBJ2-5	once	17	CASSRRGVAGGGETQYF	TGTGCCAGTAGTAGACGGGGAGTAGCGGGAGGTGGGGAGACCCAGTACTTC
TRBD2	TRBV27	TRBJ2-7	.	15	CASRLAGVISYEQYF	TGTGCCAGCAGGCTAGCGGGAGTTATCTCCTACGAGCAGTACTTC
TRBD2	TRBV18	TRBJ2-7	.	15	CASSPPGLADHEQYF	TGTGCCAGCTCACCACCGGGACTAGCGGACCACGAGCAGTACTTC
.	TRBV7-7	TRBJ2-3	.	16	CASSLGTPSSTDTQYF	TGTGCCAGCAGCTTAGGGACTCCCAGTTCCACAGATACGCAGTATTTT
TRBD1	TRBV28	TRBJ1-5	few	15	CASSLGQGGWQPQHF	TGTGCCAGCAGTTTAGGGCAGGGGGGCTGGCAGCCCCAGCATTTT
.	TRBV7-2	TRBJ2-7	.	13	CASSALGGYEQYF	TGTGCCAGCAGCGCCCTAGGCGGTTACGAGCAGTACTTC
TRBD2	TRBV5-1	TRBJ2-2	.	15	CASCGLAGGTGELFF	TGCGCCAGCTGTGGACTAGCGGGGGGCACCGGGGAGCTGTTTTTT
TRBD2	TRBV5-4	TRBJ2-3	.	17	CASSSVAGAMSTDTQYF	TGTGCCAGCAGCTCGGTAGCGGGGGCAATGAGCACAGATACGCAGTATTTT
TRBD1	TRBV10-3	TRBJ1-1	.	18	CAISDPAGTGNKNTEAFF	TGTGCCATCAGTGACCCTGCCGGGACAGGGAACAAGAACACTGAAGCTTTCTTT
TRBD1	TRBV7-8	TRBJ2-2	.	15	CASKVGQGIPGELFF	TGTGCCAGCAAGGTGGGACAGGGTATCCCCGGGGAGCTGTTTTTT
TRBD2	TRBV13	TRBJ2-3	.	16	CASSFPSSGVRDTQYF	TGTGCCAGCAGCTTCCCATCTAGCGGAGTAAGAGATACGCAGTATTTT
TRBD1	TRBV5-4	TRBJ2-7	.	15	CASSPGQAISYEQYF	TGTGCCAGCAGCCCGGGACAGGCGATATCCTACGAGCAGTACTTC
TRBD1	TRBV7-3	TRBJ2-5	once	16	CASSLLGGRGQETQYF	TGTGCCAGCAGCTTATTAGGCGGCAGGGGGCAGGAGACCCAGTACTTC
TRBD1	TRBV11-2	TRBJ2-7	once	17	CASSSPGGQGAVAGQYF	TGTGCCAGCAGCTCCCCCGGGGGACAGGGGGCCGTGGCGGGGCAGTACTTC
TRBD1	TRBV6-5	TRBJ1-5	few	14	CASRTGGRNQPQHF	TGTGCCAGCAGGACAGGGGGTAGGAACCAGCCCCAGCATTTT
.	TRBV9	TRBJ2-2	.	16	CASSVDGGLGTGELFF	TGTGCCAGCAGCGTAGACGGGGGGCTGGGCACCGGGGAGCTGTTTTTT
.	TRBV18	TRBJ2-7	.	16	CASSPPVRTGDYEQYF	TGTGCCAGCTCACCACCGGTTCGTACGGGAGACTACGAGCAGTACTTC
.	TRBV10-3	TRBJ2-6	.	18	CAISDLGSHGSGANVLTF	TGTGCCATCAGTGATTTGGGCAGTCATGGCTCTGGGGCCAACGTCCTGACTTTC
TRBD2	TRBV9	TRBJ2-2	.	14	CASSPRTRAGELFF	TGTGCCAGCAGCCCGCGGACTAGGGCCGGGGAGCTGTTTTTT
.	TRBV12-2	TRBJ2-3	.	17	CASRLETAEEYTDTQYF	TGTGCAAGTCGCTTAGAAACGGCGGAAGAGTACACAGATACGCAGTATTTT
TRBD1	TRBV7-2	TRBJ1-2	.	15	CASSRMDRGRTGYTF	TGTGCCAGCAGTAGGATGGACAGGGGGCGTACGGGCTACACCTTC
.	TRBV19	TRBJ1-4	many	14	CASLRGSLNEKLFF	TGTGCCAGTCTTCGGGGTTCCCTTAATGAAAAACTGTTTTTT
TRBD1	TRBV7-2	TRBJ2-7	few	14	CASNMDRWHYEQYF	TGTGCCAGCAACATGGACAGGTGGCACTACGAGCAGTACTTC
.	TRBV5-1	TRBJ2-5	.	13	CASSLYTEETQYF	TGCGCCAGCAGCTTGTATACTGAAGAGACCCAGTACTTC
.	TRBV15	TRBJ1-1	.	15	CATSRDNGGNTEAFF	TGTGCCACCAGCAGAGATAATGGCGGGAACACTGAAGCTTTCTTT
.	TRBV6-7	TRBJ2-3	few	14	CASSYPGDSRKQYF	TGTGCCAGCAGTTACCCGGGGGACAGTCGAAAGCAGTATTTT
.	TRBV10-3	TRBJ2-3	.	14	CAIWRGRVPDTQYF	TGTGCCATCTGGAGGGGGCGCGTCCCAGATACGCAGTATTTT
TRBD2	TRBV4-1	TRBJ2-5	.	16	CASSLGRAGGAETQYF	TGCGCCAGCAGCCTCGGGAGAGCGGGAGGGGCGGAGACCCAGTACTTC
.	TRBV11-2	TRBJ1-2	few	17	CASSLDLAASSLWGYTF	TGTGCCAGCAGCTTAGATCTTGCCGCCTCGAGTCTGTGGGGCTACACCTTC
.	TRBV29-1	TRBJ1-2	.	12	CSVGGGGRGYTF	TGCAGCGTGGGGGGCGGGGGACGTGGCTACACCTTC
TRBD1	TRBV7-2	TRBJ2-7	.	15	CASSTGQGSSYEQYF	TGTGCCAGCAGCACCGGACAGGGGAGCTCCTACGAGCAGTACTTC
TRBD2	TRBV19	TRBJ2-1	.	16	CASSIGMRGRVNEQFF	TGTGCCAGTAGTATCGGGATGCGCGGGAGGGTCAATGAGCAGTTCTTC
.	TRBV6-5	TRBJ2-7	.	15	CASSYSGGGNYEQYF	TGTGCCAGCAGTTACTCAGGCGGAGGAAACTACGAGCAGTACTTC
TRBD1	TRBV29-1	TRBJ2-3	.	15	CSSSSTGGGTDTQYF	TGCAGCTCATCATCGACAGGGGGCGGAACAGATACGCAGTATTTT
TRBD1	TRBV28	TRBJ1-5	.	17	CASSLSQGAIEHQPQHF	TGTGCCAGCAGTTTATCACAGGGGGCGATTGAGCATCAGCCCCAGCATTTT
TRBD2	TRBV14	TRBJ2-3	.	16	CASSPLTSGYTDTQYF	TGTGCCAGCAGCCCCCTGACTAGCGGTTACACAGATACGCAGTATTTT
.	TRBV2	TRBJ2-1	.	15	CASKVTLVRGNEQFF	TGTGCCAGCAAGGTTACTCTTGTACGAGGAAATGAGCAGTTCTTC
TRBD1	TRBV5-8	TRBJ2-7	.	17	CASSSKTGGTSSYEQYF	TGTGCCAGCAGCTCCAAGACAGGGGGTACATCCTCCTACGAGCAGTACTTC
TRBD1	TRBV6-6	TRBJ2-3	.	16	CASSSHIGQGADTQYF	TGTGCCAGCAGTTCACACATCGGACAGGGGGCAGATACGCAGTATTTT
.	TRBV11-3	TRBJ1-6	.	14	CASSFRAENSPLHF	TGTGCCAGCAGCTTCAGGGCAGAGAATTCACCCCTCCACTTT
.	TRBV27	TRBJ1-2	.	14	CASSPQGPSLGYTF	TGTGCCAGCAGTCCACAGGGCCCCTCTTTGGGCTACACCTTC
.	TRBV18	TRBJ1-4	.	12	CASSASSGKLFF	TGTGCCAGCTCAGCAAGTTCAGGAAAACTGTTTTTT
.	TRBV21-1	TRBJ1-1	.	15	CASSTPNQENTEAFF	TGTGCCAGCAGCACCCCCAATCAGGAGAACACTGAAGCTTTCTTT
TRBD1	TRBV5-4	TRBJ2-1	.	15	CASSLQGAGYNEQFF	TGTGCCAGCAGCTTACAGGGGGCAGGTTACAATGAGCAGTTCTTC
TRBD1	TRBV27	TRBJ1-1	few	16	CASSFFPDRGKTEAFF	TGTGCCAGCAGTTTTTTTCCGGACAGGGGTAAAACTGAAGCTTTCTTT
TRBD2	TRBV4-3	TRBJ2-1	.	14	CASSQDPTSGEQFF	TGCGCCAGCAGCCAAGATCCGACTAGCGGAGAGCAGTTCTTC
.	TRBV7-9	TRBJ1-5	once	16	CASSLDGSYSNQPQHF	TGTGCCAGCAGCTTAGATGGCTCTTATAGCAATCAGCCCCAGCATTTT
TRBD2	TRBV6-5	TRBJ2-7	.	15	CASSYSSGSTYEQYF	TGTGCCAGCAGTTACTCCAGCGGGAGCACCTACGAGCAGTACTTC
TRBD2	TRBV11-2	TRBJ2-5	.	16	CASSLGVSGVQETQYF	TGTGCCAGCAGCTTAGGAGTTAGCGGGGTGCAAGAGACCCAGTACTTC
TRBD1	TRBV28	TRBJ1-2	.	14	CASSTGGENYGYTF	TGTGCCAGCAGCACAGGGGGCGAGAACTATGGCTACACCTTC
TRBD2	TRBV10-1	TRBJ2-1	.	19	CASRDKKREALRNYNEQFF	TGCGCCAGCAGGGATAAAAAGCGGGAGGCCCTCCGAAACTACAATGAGCAGTTCTTC